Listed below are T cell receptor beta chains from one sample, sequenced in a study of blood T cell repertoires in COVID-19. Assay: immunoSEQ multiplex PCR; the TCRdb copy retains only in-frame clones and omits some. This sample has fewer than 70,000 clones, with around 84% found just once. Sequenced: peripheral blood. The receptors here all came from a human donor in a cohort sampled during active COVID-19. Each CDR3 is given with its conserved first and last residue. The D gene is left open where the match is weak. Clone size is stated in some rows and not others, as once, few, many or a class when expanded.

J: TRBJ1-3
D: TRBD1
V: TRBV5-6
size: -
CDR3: CASSLRQGVRGNTIYF
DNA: TGTGCCAGCAGCCTGAGACAGGGAGTAAGAGGAAACACCATATATTTT

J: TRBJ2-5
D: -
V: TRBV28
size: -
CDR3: CASSREIVTQYF
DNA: TGTGCCAGTTCCAGGGAAATCGTGACCCAGTACTTC

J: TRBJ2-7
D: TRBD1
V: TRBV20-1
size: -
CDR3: CSADRGHEQYF
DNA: TGCAGTGCAGACAGGGGCCACGAGCAGTACTTC

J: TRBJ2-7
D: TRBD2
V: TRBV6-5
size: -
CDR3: CASTPRTSGSYEQYF
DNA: TGTGCCAGCACCCCGAGGACTAGCGGGAGCTACGAGCAGTACTTC

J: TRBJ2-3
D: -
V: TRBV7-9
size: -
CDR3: CASSLRDSGTDTQYF
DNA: TGTGCCAGCAGCCTCCGGGACTCTGGCACAGATACGCAGTATTTT

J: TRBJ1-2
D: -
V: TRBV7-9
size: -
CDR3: CASSLQTDYGYTF
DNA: TGTGCCAGCAGCTTGCAGACAGACTATGGCTACACCTTC

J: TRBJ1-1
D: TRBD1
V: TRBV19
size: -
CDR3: CASSTWGQGETEAFF
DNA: TGTGCCAGTAGTACATGGGGACAGGGGGAGACTGAAGCTTTCTTT

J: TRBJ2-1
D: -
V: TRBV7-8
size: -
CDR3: CASSPYRFSYNEQFF
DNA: TGTGCCAGCAGCCCTTACAGGTTCTCCTACAATGAGCAGTTCTTC

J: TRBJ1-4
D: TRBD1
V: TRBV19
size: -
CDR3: CASSIWTGTNEKLFF
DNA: TGTGCCAGTAGTATTTGGACAGGGACTAATGAAAAACTGTTTTTT

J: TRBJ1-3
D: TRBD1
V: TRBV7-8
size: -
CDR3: CASSLVRTGGNTIYF
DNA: TGTGCCAGCAGCTTAGTTCGGACAGGGGGAAACACCATATATTTT

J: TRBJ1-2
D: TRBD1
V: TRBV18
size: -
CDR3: CASSFTGEVHYGYTF
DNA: TGTGCCAGCTCATTCACAGGGGAGGTTCACTATGGCTACACCTTC

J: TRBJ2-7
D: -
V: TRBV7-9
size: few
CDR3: CASSLAPPGQTYEQYF
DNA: TGTGCCAGCAGCTTAGCCCCACCGGGACAAACCTACGAGCAGTACTTC

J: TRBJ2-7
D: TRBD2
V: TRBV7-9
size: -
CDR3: CASSNPLADEQYF
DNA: TGTGCCAGCAGCAACCCACTAGCGGACGAGCAGTACTTC

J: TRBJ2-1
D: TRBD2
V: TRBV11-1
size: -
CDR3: CASSLTGSSGGSEQFF
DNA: TGTGCCAGCAGCTTGACAGGGTCTAGCGGGGGGTCTGAGCAGTTCTTC

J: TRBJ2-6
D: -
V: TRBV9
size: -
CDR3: CASSVEGISGANVLTF
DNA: TGTGCCAGCAGCGTGGAGGGTATCTCTGGGGCCAACGTCCTGACTTTC

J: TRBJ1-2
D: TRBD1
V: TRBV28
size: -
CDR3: CASSALGTAVIYGYTF
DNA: TGTGCCAGCAGTGCTTTGGGGACAGCGGTTATCTATGGCTACACCTTC

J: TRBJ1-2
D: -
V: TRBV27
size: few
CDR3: CASSPYAGGYTF
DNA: TGTGCCAGCAGCCCATATGCGGGCGGCTACACCTTC

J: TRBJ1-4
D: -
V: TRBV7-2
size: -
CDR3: CASSQQGMDEKLFF
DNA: TGTGCCAGCAGCCAACAGGGAATGGATGAAAAACTGTTTTTT

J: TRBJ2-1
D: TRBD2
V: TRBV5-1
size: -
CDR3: CASSLALLAEEQFF
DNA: TGCGCCAGCAGCTTGGCCTTGCTAGCGGAAGAGCAGTTCTTC

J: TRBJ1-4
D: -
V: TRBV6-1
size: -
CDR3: CASSEDRVGEKLFF
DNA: TGTGCCAGCAGTGAAGACAGGGTAGGAGAAAAACTGTTTTTT

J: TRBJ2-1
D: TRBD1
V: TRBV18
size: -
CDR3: CASSPPGQGSNEQFF
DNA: TGTGCCAGCTCACCACCGGGACAGGGTTCCAATGAGCAGTTCTTC

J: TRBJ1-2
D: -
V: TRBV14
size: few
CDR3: CASSRSGAYGYTF
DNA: TGTGCCAGCAGCCGGTCAGGGGCCTATGGCTACACCTTC

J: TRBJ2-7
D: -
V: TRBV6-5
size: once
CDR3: CASSQVPWGGEQYF
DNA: TGTGCCAGCAGTCAGGTTCCTTGGGGAGGCGAGCAGTACTTC

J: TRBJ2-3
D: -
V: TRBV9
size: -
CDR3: CASSVEGGSSTGVPTDTQYF
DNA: TGTGCCAGCAGCGTAGAAGGTGGTTCCTCCACCGGGGTGCCCACAGATACGCAGTATTTT

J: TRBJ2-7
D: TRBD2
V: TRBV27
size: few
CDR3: CASSFSLAGAYEQYF
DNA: TGTGCCAGCAGTTTCTCCCTAGCGGGGGCCTACGAGCAGTACTTC

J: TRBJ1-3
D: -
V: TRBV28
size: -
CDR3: CASSPPSGSQAGNTIYF
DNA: TGTGCCAGCAGCCCCCCTTCGGGATCCCAGGCTGGAAACACCATATATTTT

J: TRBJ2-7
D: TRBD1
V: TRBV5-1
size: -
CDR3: CASSLGQGAREQYF
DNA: TGCGCCAGCAGCTTGGGACAGGGGGCGCGGGAGCAGTACTTC

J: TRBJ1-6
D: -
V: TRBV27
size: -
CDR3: CASRTTGVFLPLHF
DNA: TGTGCCAGCAGAACCACGGGAGTCTTCTTACCCCTCCACTTT